One T cell receptor (beta chain) is described in this entry. Its antigen is undetermined. The record originates from a study of lymphopenia after photon versus proton radiotherapy. Overall study results and limits: Under photons, naive T cells and diversity fell while effector/memory populations rose.

Some clones are missing from TCRdb's copy, which holds only in-frame ones; the method was immunoSEQ multiplex PCR. Found here are over 50,000 clones, approximately 86% of them singletons; the top ten hold about 2%. The CDR3 spans 16 residues. Per germline, CDR1 LNHDA and CDR2 SQIVND (reference sequence). The V gene end was trimmed by 3 bases and the J gene end by 1 base; junction bases not matched to a gene: 5. The genes are TRBV19 and TRBJ2-2; TRBD1 matches 7 bases. The sample here was peripheral blood, taken from a patient treated with photon-based radiotherapy. This clonotype originated in a man in his forties with gastric cancer. CDR3 DNA sequence: TGTGCCAGTAGTATTGGGACAGCTGGGAACACCGGGGAGCTGTTTTTT. Translation: CASSIGTAGNTGELFF.